This T cell receptor beta chain was obtained from a study of cytomegalovirus exposure and HLA in healthy donors. Germline V gene data show CDR1 as MNHEY and CDR2 as SVGAGI. There are 15 residues in the CDR3. Unmatched junction bases numbered 13, after V lost 6 bases and J lost 9 bases. PCR employed 60 Vbeta and 13 Jbeta primers. Some clones are missing from TCRdb's copy, which holds only in-frame ones; the method was immunoSEQ multiplex PCR. The sample consists of just under 150,000 clones, around 80% of them appearing once. This clone appeared a single time. Sequenced material: PBMCs. The chain is built from TRBV6-5 and TRBJ2-1; 8 nucleotides match TRBD1. This receptor was identified in a woman aged 30 to 39 in good health and CMV-seronegative. The CDR3: CASRDPGQARGEQFF. The CDR3 coding sequence is TGTGCCAGCAGGGACCCGGGACAGGCACGCGGTGAGCAGTTCTTC.